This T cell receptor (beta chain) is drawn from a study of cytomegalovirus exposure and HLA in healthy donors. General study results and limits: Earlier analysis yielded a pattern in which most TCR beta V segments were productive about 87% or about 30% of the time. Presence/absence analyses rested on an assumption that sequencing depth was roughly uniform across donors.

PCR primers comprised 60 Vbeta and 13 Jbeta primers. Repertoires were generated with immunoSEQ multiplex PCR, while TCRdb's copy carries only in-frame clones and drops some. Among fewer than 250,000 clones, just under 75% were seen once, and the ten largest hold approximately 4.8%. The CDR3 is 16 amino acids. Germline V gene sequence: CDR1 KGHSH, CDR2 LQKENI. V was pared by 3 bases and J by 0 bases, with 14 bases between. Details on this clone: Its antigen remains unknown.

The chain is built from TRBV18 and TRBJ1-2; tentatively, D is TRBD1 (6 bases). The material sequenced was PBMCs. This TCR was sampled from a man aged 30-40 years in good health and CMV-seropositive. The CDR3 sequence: CASSPLPDSTNYGYTF. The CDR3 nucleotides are TGTGCCAGCTCACCTTTGCCGGACAGCACTAACTATGGCTACACCTTC.